This T cell receptor (beta chain) emerged from a study of blood T cell repertoires in COVID-19. Study details: Both acute and convalescent COVID-19 samples were obtained from the United States, Italy and Spain.

This table comes from immunoSEQ multiplex PCR, and its TCRdb copy is limited to in-frame clones, with some not included. The sample contains roughly 76,000 clones, roughly 84% of which appear only once. The TCR comes from a woman aged 80 or over with active or convalescent COVID-19. What was sequenced was peripheral blood.

The CDR3 DNA reads as TGTGCCAGCTCACCTGCACGGCAAGAGACCCAGTACTTC. This sequence encodes CASSPARQETQYF. The V and J genes are TRBV18 and TRBJ2-5; D is unclear. The V gene lost 3 bases and the J gene lost 2 bases, with 7 bases spanning the gap. The CDR3 covers 13 residues. CDR1 is KGHSH, CDR2 LQKENI, per germline.